The next 13 T cell receptor beta chains were all read from a single sample in a study of T-cell memory formation after mild COVID-19. MiXCR, applied by TCRdb to the 5' RACE reads, yields one record per CDR3 protein. The data contain 140,000 or so distinct CDR3 sequences, 15% to 20% of them seen just once; the ten biggest clones take up under 2.5%. Sequenced material: PBMCs or a T cell subset sorted from them (not recorded which). These receptors were taken from an adult woman who had mild COVID-19 (a few samples of this study predate the infection). Cell type and time point are not known.

This clonotype was observed a few times. The V call is TRBV5-1, the J call TRBJ2-7; 7 positions match TRBD1. Germline-derived CDR1 and CDR2 are SGHRS and YFSETQ. The CDR3 has 15 amino acids. The V and J ends lost 0 bases and 4 bases, in that order; junction bases with no gene match: 7. This chain's CDR3 is CASSLDGTALYEQYF. The CDR3 DNA follows: TGCGCCAGCAGCTTGGATGGGACAGCATTATACGAGCAGTACTTC.

V usage is TRBV7-6 and J usage is TRBJ2-1; 7 nucleotides match TRBD2. CDR1 SGHVS and CDR2 FNYEAQ come from the germline V gene. This CDR3 has 13 amino acids. V shed 1 base, J shed 6 bases, and the junction held 0 bases outside the gene matches. CDR3 nucleotides: TGTGCCAGCAGCTTAGGGACTAGCAATGAGCAGTTCTTC. Translation gives CASSLGTSNEQFF.

This clonotype was seen more than once but under ten times. The V gene is TRBV5-5, the J gene TRBJ2-2; D is ambiguous. CDR3 length: 14 residues. V shed 3 bases and J shed 7 bases, with 13 bases lying between them. Germline CDR1 SGHKS, CDR2 YYEKEE (reference sequence). CDR3 in DNA: TGTGCCAGCAGCTGGACGGATGATGGCGGGGAGCTGTTTTTT. Translated: CASSWTDDGGELFF. The full variable domain, rest sourced from reference TRBV5-5 and TRBJ2-2, is DAGVTQSPTHLIKTRGQQVTLRCSPISGHKSVSWYQQVLGQGPQFIFQYYEKEERGRGNFPDRFSARQFPNYSSELNVNALLLGDSALYLCASSWTDDGGELFFGEGSRLTVL.

This clonotype was recorded a few times. The gene calls are TRBV5-6 and TRBJ2-7; D is possibly TRBD1 (6 bases). This CDR3 has 15 residues. The V gene's germline CDR1 is SGHDT and CDR2 YYEEEE. V lost 4 bases, J lost 0 bases, and 14 bases lay in between. This CDR3 is CASSQTGISSYEQYF. The CDR3 DNA is TGTGCCAGCAGCCAGACAGGTATTAGCTCCTACGAGCAGTACTTC.

The chain is built from TRBV20-1 and TRBJ1-6; 7 bases are shared with TRBD1. The CDR3 runs 16 residues. V trimming: 1 base; J trimming: 4 bases; junction bases outside the gene matches: 7. Germline values: CDR1 DFQATT, CDR2 SNEGSKA (reference sequence). The DNA for the CDR3 is TGCAGTGCTAGAGGTCAAGGGGGCTTTTATAATTCACCCCTCCACTTT. Translation gives CSARGQGGFYNSPLHF.

The chain links TRBV15 to TRBJ2-1; D is ambiguous. The CDR3 covers 12 residues. Germline V gene lookup returns CDR1 LNHNV and CDR2 YYDKDF (reference sequence). V gave up 2 bases and J gave up 11 bases, with 10 bases separating them. Here the CDR3 reads CATSRLDVQQFF. Here the CDR3 DNA reads TGTGCCACCAGCAGACTAGACGTTCAGCAGTTCTTC.

This clonotype was seen only a few times. The V call is TRBV28, the J call TRBJ2-7, with TRBD2 matching 12 bases. Germline assignment: CDR1 MDHEN and CDR2 SYDVKM. The CDR3 contains 15 residues. After removal of 4 bases from V and 6 bases from J, the junction contained 7 bases not matched to a gene. The CDR3 DNA follows: TGTGCCAGCAGTTCCCTAGCGGGGGGGAGAGGCGAGCAGTACTTC. Translation gives CASSSLAGGRGEQYF.

This clonotype has just a few counts. The rearrangement links TRBV12-3 or TRBV12-4 to TRBJ2-4; 11 bases fit TRBD2. CDR3 length: 15 amino acids. J was trimmed by 6 bases and V by 7 bases; bases with no gene match: 8. CDR3 protein: CASKFSGRGRNIQYF. The CDR3 coding sequence is TGTGCCAGCAAGTTTAGCGGGAGGGGCAGAAACATTCAGTACTTC.

This clonotype was counted a few times. V and J are TRBV12-3 or TRBV12-4 and TRBJ2-7; D remains unclear. This CDR3 is built from 16 residues. The germline V and J ends were trimmed by 4 bases and 0 bases, with 16 bases remaining between them. DNA for the CDR3: TGTGCCAGCAGTTCTCGTTGGGCGGATAGCTCCTACGAGCAGTACTTC. It yields the protein CASSSRWADSSYEQYF.

This clonotype was picked up a small number of times. The chain has TRBV27 and TRBJ1-4, with D possibly being TRBD1 (6 bases). This CDR3 spans 19 amino acids. V lost 7 bases, J lost 4 bases, and 28 bases lay in between. In germline, CDR1 is MNHEY, CDR2 SMNVEV (reference sequence). CDR3 sequence reads: CASKSHPRRGTRDNEKLFF. The CDR3 DNA reads TGTGCCAGCAAGTCTCACCCACGACGAGGGACACGGGATAATGAAAAACTGTTTTTT.

This clonotype appeared a few times. The rearrangement joins TRBV6-5 to TRBJ2-2, with TRBD1 as a possible D gene (6 bases). CDR3 length: 15 amino acids. V gave up 7 bases and J gave up 3 bases, with 15 bases separating them. The germline CDR1 and CDR2 sequences are MNHEY and SVGAGI. The CDR3 is CASKTGTYDTGELFF. The CDR3 DNA reads as TGTGCCAGCAAAACCGGGACATACGACACCGGGGAGCTGTTTTTT.

V is TRBV4-3 and J is TRBJ2-3; 11 bases agree with TRBD2. The CDR3 runs to 16 residues. V was pared by 5 bases and J by 4 bases, with 8 bases of the junction left unmatched. Germline V gene lookup returns CDR1 LGHNA and CDR2 YSLEER. The DNA of the CDR3 is TGCGCCAGCAGCTACAGGGGGACTAGCGGATCAGATACGCAGTATTTT. It codes for CASSYRGTSGSDTQYF.

To note about this clonotype: A read error may produce the germline difference seen at one junction end. The chain employs TRBV7-7 and TRBJ2-7, with D maybe TRBD2 (6 bases). Germline V gene sequence: CDR1 SSHAT, CDR2 FNYEAQ (reference sequence). This CDR3 contains 15 residues. CDR3 sequence reads: CASSPGGWGSYEQYF. The DNA for the CDR3 is TGTGCTAGCAGTCCCGGGGGTTGGGGATCCTACGAGCAGTACTTC.